Listed below are T cell receptor beta chains from one sample, sequenced in a study of T cell responses to AZD1222 COVID-19 vaccine. The protocol was immunoSEQ multiplex PCR, while the TCRdb copy is restricted to in-frame clones and leaves out a portion. The sample lists 180,000 or so clones, 90% occurring once. Material: peripheral blood, obtained 28 days after the second dose of the MenACWY control vaccine. Receptors originate from an adult who received the MenACWY meningococcal vaccine as a control. Both conserved end residues are part of each CDR3. Expanded clones are given a class, and other clones once, few, many or no size at all.

CDR3: CASSLAAVEYTEAFF
V: TRBV7-9
J: TRBJ1-1
size: -

CDR3: CASSPAGLTPYEQYF
V: TRBV18
J: TRBJ2-7
size: -

CDR3: CASSEWTVGSYEQYF
V: TRBV2
J: TRBJ2-7
size: -

CDR3: CASSPTVDSNQPQHF
V: TRBV16
J: TRBJ1-5
size: few

CDR3: CASSQFAGGYTGELFF
V: TRBV16
J: TRBJ2-2
size: -

CDR3: CASSYFARETQYF
V: TRBV6-5
J: TRBJ2-5
size: -

CDR3: CASSADRAGTEAFF
V: TRBV9
J: TRBJ1-1
size: -

CDR3: CASGLVPTSGRDETQYF
V: TRBV12-5
J: TRBJ2-5
size: once

CDR3: CASSLYPRDPRRADAFF
V: TRBV7-9
J: TRBJ1-1
size: -

CDR3: CASSLVGQGETQYF
V: TRBV7-9
J: TRBJ2-5
size: -

CDR3: CAWSVGVEDTEAFF
V: TRBV30
J: TRBJ1-1
size: -

CDR3: CASSLAVVRGASQETQYF
V: TRBV7-2
J: TRBJ2-5
size: -

CDR3: CASSINENTEAFF
V: TRBV10-1
J: TRBJ1-1
size: -

CDR3: CASSHLGQDETQYF
V: TRBV9
J: TRBJ2-5
size: -

CDR3: CASSSGPPNKPQHF
V: TRBV28
J: TRBJ1-5
size: -

CDR3: CASSESRGLAGGYEQYF
V: TRBV10-2
J: TRBJ2-7
size: -

CDR3: CASTVVANTGELFF
V: TRBV10-2
J: TRBJ2-2
size: -

CDR3: CASRSLFSGSVGYEQYF
V: TRBV28
J: TRBJ2-7
size: -

CDR3: CASSPTGGAGYTF
V: TRBV5-4
J: TRBJ1-2
size: -

CDR3: CASSPPSSPLNEKLFF
V: TRBV18
J: TRBJ1-4
size: few

CDR3: CASSIPGARSEAFF
V: TRBV25-1
J: TRBJ1-1
size: -

CDR3: CASSIGGVTGNTIYF
V: TRBV21-1
J: TRBJ1-3
size: -

CDR3: CASSFGRVGGYTF
V: TRBV28
J: TRBJ1-2
size: -

CDR3: CASSQSTGSVSAFF
V: TRBV14
J: TRBJ1-1
size: -

CDR3: CASSHLDEQYF
V: TRBV21-1
J: TRBJ2-7
size: -

CDR3: CASSLGVAYEQYF
V: TRBV7-2
J: TRBJ2-7
size: -

CDR3: CASSLTGEPPLHF
V: TRBV5-1
J: TRBJ1-6
size: -

CDR3: CASSSTGETEAFF
V: TRBV25-1
J: TRBJ1-1
size: few

CDR3: CASSVDRGAYEQYF
V: TRBV9
J: TRBJ2-7
size: once

CDR3: CASSLEGFSSYNEQFF
V: TRBV11-3
J: TRBJ2-1
size: -

CDR3: CASSAVADQPQHF
V: TRBV6-6
J: TRBJ1-5
size: -

CDR3: CASSPESRVRGAFF
V: TRBV7-9
J: TRBJ1-1
size: -

CDR3: CASSSRGASYNEQFF
V: TRBV10-1
J: TRBJ2-1
size: -

CDR3: CASSSGVYNEQFF
V: TRBV7-3
J: TRBJ2-1
size: -

CDR3: CASSQEQAVYNSPLHF
V: TRBV3-1/TRBV3-2
J: TRBJ1-6
size: -

CDR3: CASSGRQGGEQYF
V: TRBV5-4
J: TRBJ2-7
size: -

CDR3: CASSPGQDFNEKLFF
V: TRBV27
J: TRBJ1-4
size: -

CDR3: CASSLSGGGYTF
V: TRBV28
J: TRBJ1-2
size: -

CDR3: CAITDWTSGSSYEQYF
V: TRBV10-3
J: TRBJ2-7
size: -

CDR3: CASSGLAEKGETQYF
V: TRBV10-1
J: TRBJ2-5
size: -

CDR3: CASSLARGAWNTIYF
V: TRBV7-9
J: TRBJ1-3
size: -

CDR3: CSVVRASNTGELFF
V: TRBV29-1
J: TRBJ2-2
size: -

CDR3: CASSFGRAGYTF
V: TRBV12-3/TRBV12-4
J: TRBJ1-2
size: -

CDR3: CATSERGGTDTQYF
V: TRBV24-1
J: TRBJ2-3
size: -

CDR3: CASSQGMAASRTYEQYF
V: TRBV3-1/TRBV3-2
J: TRBJ2-7
size: -

CDR3: CASSSGGHSNQPQHF
V: TRBV6-2/TRBV6-3
J: TRBJ1-5
size: -

CDR3: CASSSGQGKNWNEKLFF
V: TRBV7-2
J: TRBJ1-4
size: -

CDR3: CASSQVGSGHNEQFF
V: TRBV3-1/TRBV3-2
J: TRBJ2-1
size: -

CDR3: CASSLGAGGSYEQYF
V: TRBV7-2
J: TRBJ2-7
size: -

CDR3: CASSFRQDRGYTF
V: TRBV7-8
J: TRBJ1-2
size: -

CDR3: CASSWVPGDSSYNSPLHF
V: TRBV7-9
J: TRBJ1-6
size: -